This T cell receptor beta chain was identified during a study of T cells in narcolepsy. Study-wide context: Enrolled donors included narcolepsy type 1 or type 2 patients and healthy controls.

The CDR3 length is 14 residues. V gave up 5 bases and J gave up 0 bases, with 11 bases separating them. Germline lookup yields CDR1 MNHNS and CDR2 SASEGT. Comment on this clone: No antigen is known for it.

Here immunoSEQ multiplex PCR was the method, and the copy in TCRdb shows in-frame clones only, minus some. This table holds about 25,000 clones, about 86% found once. Study-wide results and caveats: In some patient and control memory CD4+ samples, autoreactive clones were absent. Autoreactive clonotypes reportedly recurred in blood of same and different patients, not controls.

Sequencing used CD45RA- memory CD4+ T cells from PBMCs. This TCR was sampled from a human donor with narcolepsy. This sequence joins TRBV6-1 and TRBJ2-7, with TRBD2 as a possible D gene (6 bases). The CDR3 is CASSWDSFSYEQYF. The CDR3 DNA reads as TGTGCCAGCAGTTGGGACTCCTTCTCCTACGAGCAGTACTTC.